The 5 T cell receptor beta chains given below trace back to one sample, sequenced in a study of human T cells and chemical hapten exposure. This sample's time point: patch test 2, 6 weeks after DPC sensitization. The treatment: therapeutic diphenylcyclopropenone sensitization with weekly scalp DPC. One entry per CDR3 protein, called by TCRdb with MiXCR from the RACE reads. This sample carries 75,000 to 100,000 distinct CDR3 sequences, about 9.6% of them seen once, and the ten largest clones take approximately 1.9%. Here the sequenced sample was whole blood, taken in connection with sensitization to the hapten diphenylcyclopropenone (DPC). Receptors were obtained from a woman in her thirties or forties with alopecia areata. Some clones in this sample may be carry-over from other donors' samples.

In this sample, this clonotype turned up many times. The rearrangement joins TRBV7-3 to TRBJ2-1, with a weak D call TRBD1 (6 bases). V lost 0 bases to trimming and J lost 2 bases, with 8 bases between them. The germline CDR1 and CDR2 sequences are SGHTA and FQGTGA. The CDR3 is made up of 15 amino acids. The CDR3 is CASSLTGGPYNEQFF. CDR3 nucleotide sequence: TGTGCCAGCAGCTTAACAGGGGGACCCTACAATGAGCAGTTCTTC.

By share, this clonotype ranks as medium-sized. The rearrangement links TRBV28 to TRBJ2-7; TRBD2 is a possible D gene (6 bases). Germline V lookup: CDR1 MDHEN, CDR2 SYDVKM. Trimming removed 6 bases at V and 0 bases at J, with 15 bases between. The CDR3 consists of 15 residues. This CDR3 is CASSGGVFSSYEQYF. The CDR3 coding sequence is TGTGCCAGCAGCGGAGGGGTCTTCAGCTCCTACGAGCAGTACTTC.

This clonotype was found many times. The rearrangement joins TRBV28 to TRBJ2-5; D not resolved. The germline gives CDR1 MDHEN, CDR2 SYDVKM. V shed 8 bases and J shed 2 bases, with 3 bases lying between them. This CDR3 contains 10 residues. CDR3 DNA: TGTGCCAGCCGACAAGAGACCCAGTACTTC. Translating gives CASRQETQYF.

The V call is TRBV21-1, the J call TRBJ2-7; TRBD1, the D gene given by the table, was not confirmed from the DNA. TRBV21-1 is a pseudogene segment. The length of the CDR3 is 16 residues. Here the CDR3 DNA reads TGTGCCAGCAGCAAAGCCCAGGGTAATTACGATTTCGAGCAGTACTTC. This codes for CASSKAQGNYDFEQYF.

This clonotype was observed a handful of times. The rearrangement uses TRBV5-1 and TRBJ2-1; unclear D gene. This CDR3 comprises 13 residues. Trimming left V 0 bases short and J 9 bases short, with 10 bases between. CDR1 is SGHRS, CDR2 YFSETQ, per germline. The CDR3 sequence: CASSLEQSGEQFF. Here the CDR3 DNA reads TGCGCCAGCAGCTTGGAACAGTCGGGTGAGCAGTTCTTC.